Listed below are T cell receptor beta chains from one sample, sequenced in a study of neoadjuvant nivolumab and ipilimumab in lung cancer. TCRdb's copy holds only in-frame clones and misses some; the assay was immunoSEQ multiplex PCR. The repertoire holds about 18,000 clones, with around 82% as singletons. Here the sequenced sample was tumor tissue, taken after neoadjuvant nivolumab, alone or with ipilimumab, at or shortly before surgery. These receptors were collected from an adult with non-small cell lung cancer. Both conserved end residues are part of each CDR3. A D gene is named only where the DNA matches it firmly. Clone size, where shown, is once, few, many, or a class for clones that have expanded.

cdr3_length,clone_size,d_call,v_call,j_call,cdr3_nt,cdr3_aa
15,NA,TRBD2,TRBV6-5,TRBJ2-7,TGTGCCAGCAGAAACGGACTAGCAACCTTCTACGAGCAGTACTTC,CASRNGLATFYEQYF
15,once,NA,TRBV18,TRBJ1-1,TGTGCCAGCTCACCATCGGGGGGACAACACACTGAAGCTTTCTTT,CASSPSGGQHTEAFF
14,once,TRBD2,TRBV18,TRBJ2-7,TGTGCCAGCTCACCTCGAGCCCGGGAGGACGAGCAGTACTTC,CASSPRAREDEQYF
16,NA,NA,TRBV5-1,TRBJ1-1,TGCGCCAGCAGCTTAGATCGGCCAAGTGGCGACACTGAAGCTTTCTTT,CASSLDRPSGDTEAFF
16,NA,NA,TRBV5-1,TRBJ1-2,TGCGCCAGCAGCCCCACGAGGGTCAGCCCAGTCTATGGCTACACCTTC,CASSPTRVSPVYGYTF
15,NA,NA,TRBV30,TRBJ2-3,TGTGCCTGGAGTGTACTAGGGCATTCGACAGATACGCAGTATTTT,CAWSVLGHSTDTQYF
13,NA,NA,TRBV5-4,TRBJ2-1,TGTGCCAGCAGCTCAACTTATGCCAATGAGCAGTTCTTC,CASSSTYANEQFF
14,NA,TRBD1,TRBV6-5,TRBJ1-2,TGTGCCAGCACCCGGACAGGACTAAACTATGGCTACACCTTC,CASTRTGLNYGYTF
12,NA,NA,TRBV9,TRBJ2-2,TGTGCCAGCAGCGGTTACACCGGGGAGCTGTTTTTT,CASSGYTGELFF
13,once,NA,TRBV5-1,TRBJ2-5,TGCGCCAGCAGCTTGAATTGGGGGGAGACCCAGTACTTC,CASSLNWGETQYF
13,once,NA,TRBV6-6,TRBJ2-5,TGTGCCAGCACCAAGGACAGTCAAGAGACCCAGTACTTC,CASTKDSQETQYF
13,NA,NA,TRBV7-9,TRBJ2-3,TGTGCCAGCAGTCCCAGGCCATCAGATACGCAGTATTTT,CASSPRPSDTQYF
13,NA,NA,TRBV11-2,TRBJ1-2,TGTGCCAGCAGCCGCGACCGCCGGCTGGGCTACACCTTC,CASSRDRRLGYTF
17,NA,NA,TRBV5-1,TRBJ2-5,TGCGCCAGCAGGGGGAAAAGAAACGGGAATGTCCAAGAGACCCAGTACTTC,CASRGKRNGNVQETQYF
15,once,NA,TRBV7-3,TRBJ2-3,TGTGCCAGCAGCTCGAAGGGACGAAGCACAGATACGCAGTATTTT,CASSSKGRSTDTQYF
14,few,NA,TRBV7-3,TRBJ1-1,TGTGCCAGCAGCTTGGGAGGAGGGGACACTGAAGCTTTCTTT,CASSLGGGDTEAFF
12,few,NA,TRBV9,TRBJ2-2,TGTGCCAGCAGCCCTTGGGTCGGGGAGCTGTTTTTT,CASSPWVGELFF
15,NA,NA,TRBV7-9,TRBJ2-5,TGTGCCAGCACCAACCTCTTCGTCGAGCAAGAGACCCAGTACTTC,CASTNLFVEQETQYF
16,few,TRBD2,TRBV5-1,TRBJ2-1,TGCGCCAGCAGCTCCTTACTAGCGGGAATCGACAATGAGCAGTTCTTC,CASSSLLAGIDNEQFF
14,NA,NA,TRBV27,TRBJ2-2,TGTGCCAGCAGTACCGACTATAACACCGGGGAGCTGTTTTTT,CASSTDYNTGELFF
15,NA,TRBD1,TRBV5-3,TRBJ1-2,TGTGCCAGAAGCTCCGGGACAGTAAGCAACTATGGCTACACCTTC,CARSSGTVSNYGYTF
15,NA,NA,TRBV25-1,TRBJ2-2,TGTGCCAGCAGCGGAAAACAGGGAGTGACCGGGGAGCTGTTTTTT,CASSGKQGVTGELFF
15,NA,NA,TRBV11-3,TRBJ2-5,TGTGCCAGCAGCCCGGGGAGCGCCGCCCAAGAGACCCAGTACTTC,CASSPGSAAQETQYF
14,NA,NA,TRBV6-1,TRBJ1-2,TGTGCCAGCAGTCCCGGACAGCGAAACTATGGCTACACCTTC,CASSPGQRNYGYTF
16,medium-sized,NA,TRBV5-1,TRBJ1-4,TGCGCCAGCAGCTTGGGTTGGACGGGCAAAAATGAAAAACTGTTTTTT,CASSLGWTGKNEKLFF
13,few,TRBD2,TRBV29-1,TRBJ2-5,TGCAGCGTTGATGTCGGGAGGGCAGAGACCCAGTACTTC,CSVDVGRAETQYF
15,few,TRBD1,TRBV5-8,TRBJ1-5,TGTGCCAGCAGCCGGACAGGGAAAAGCAATCAGCCCCAGCATTTT,CASSRTGKSNQPQHF
15,once,TRBD1,TRBV7-2,TRBJ2-3,TGTGCCAGCAGATTACAGACAGGGGGCACAGATACGCAGTATTTT,CASRLQTGGTDTQYF
15,NA,NA,TRBV4-3,TRBJ1-1,TGCGCCAGCAGCCAAGATGGGGCAGGGCTCACTGAAGCTTTCTTT,CASSQDGAGLTEAFF
14,NA,NA,TRBV5-4,TRBJ1-1,TGTGCCAGCAGCTTGTGGGGCGCAGACACTGAAGCTTTCTTT,CASSLWGADTEAFF
13,once,NA,TRBV7-7,TRBJ2-5,TGTGCTAGCAGCCTTCGTGTTTTAGAGACCCAGTACTTC,CASSLRVLETQYF
14,NA,NA,TRBV29-1,TRBJ2-3,TGCAGCGTCGGTTGGGACTTCCACACAGATACGCAGTATTTT,CSVGWDFHTDTQYF
16,NA,NA,TRBV10-1,TRBJ1-2,TGCGCCAGCAGAGAGAATGGGGATGGCGGGGACTATGGCTACACCTTC,CASRENGDGGDYGYTF
16,NA,NA,TRBV5-4,TRBJ2-3,TGTGCCAGCAGCGTTTTAGCGGAACCGTCTGGAGATACGCAGTATTTT,CASSVLAEPSGDTQYF
17,NA,NA,TRBV7-8,TRBJ1-3,TGTGCCAGCAGCTCTGGGACGGTGCAGGGCACTGGAAACACCATATATTTT,CASSSGTVQGTGNTIYF
18,once,TRBD2,TRBV5-1,TRBJ2-3,TGCGCCAGCAGCCTACGGGACTCTAGCGGGGTTAGCACAGATACGCAGTATTTT,CASSLRDSSGVSTDTQYF
14,NA,TRBD1,TRBV5-8,TRBJ1-1,TGTGCCAGCAGCTTGGACAGGGGGGACACTGAAGCTTTCTTT,CASSLDRGDTEAFF
15,NA,NA,TRBV2,TRBJ1-5,TGTGCCAGCAGTGAAGCTTTGGGGGGAGTTCAGCCCCAGCATTTT,CASSEALGGVQPQHF
12,NA,NA,TRBV6-5,TRBJ2-7,TGTGCCAGCCGGACAGTCGGGGGCGAGCAGTACTTC,CASRTVGGEQYF